This T cell receptor (beta chain) came from a study of control samples from healthy donors and cancer patients. Germline lookup yields CDR1 MNHEY and CDR2 SVGAGI. CDR3 length equals 13 residues. Trimming took 6 bases from V and 2 from J, leaving 10 bases between them. Using immunoSEQ multiplex PCR, the repertoire was profiled, and TCRdb retains in-frame clones only, with some absent. The profile shows some 56,000 clones, 85% to 95% of them singletons. This chain joins TRBV6-5 and TRBJ1-2, with D perhaps TRBD1 (5 bases). The source is a man under 40 in good health. The sequencing sample was made of blood. This CDR3 reads CASRETVNYGYTF. The CDR3 DNA sequence: TGTGCCAGCAGGGAGACAGTAAACTATGGCTACACCTTC.